A selection of T cell receptor beta chains follows, all from one sample in a study of T cells after yellow fever vaccination. Via MiXCR, TCRdb re-called the 5' RACE reads, giving one row per CDR3 protein. The sample lists 200,000 or so distinct CDR3 sequences, less than 7.5% occurring once. The input for sequencing was CD4+ T cells sorted from PBMCs, taken on the day of the yellow fever booster vaccination. These receptors originate from a young man who received the YFV17D yellow fever vaccine. Both conserved end residues are part of each CDR3. Each record gives: V gene, J gene, clone size, D gene, CDR3 protein, CDR3 DNA. The D gene is left open where the match is weak. Clone size is not always given. Where it is, it says once, few, many or a class for expanded clones.

V: TRBV11-2
J: TRBJ2-7
size: .
D: TRBD1
CDR3: CASSTGGLAYEQYF
DNA: TGTGCCAGCTCCACAGGGGGCTTAGCCTACGAGCAGTACTTC

V: TRBV7-7
J: TRBJ2-1
size: .
D: TRBD1
CDR3: CASSFRLGQLNEQFF
DNA: TGTGCTAGCAGCTTCCGCCTGGGACAGCTCAATGAGCAGTTCTTC

V: TRBV28
J: TRBJ2-7
size: few
D: TRBD2
CDR3: CASRPLAGGLYEQYF
DNA: TGTGCCAGCAGGCCCCTAGCGGGAGGGCTATACGAGCAGTACTTC

V: TRBV29-1
J: TRBJ2-6
size: few
D: .
CDR3: CSVAGRNSHSGANVLTF
DNA: TGCAGCGTTGCTGGGCGCAACTCACACTCTGGGGCCAACGTCCTGACTTTC

V: TRBV18
J: TRBJ2-1
size: .
D: TRBD2
CDR3: CARSPLAGDGNEQFF
DNA: TGTGCCAGATCACCACTCGCGGGAGACGGTAATGAGCAGTTCTTC

V: TRBV6-2/TRBV6-3
J: TRBJ2-5
size: many
D: .
CDR3: CASSYSPPNQIQETQYF
DNA: TGTGCCAGCAGTTACTCGCCTCCTAACCAAATCCAAGAGACCCAGTACTTC

V: TRBV7-2
J: TRBJ1-5
size: few
D: TRBD1
CDR3: CASSLVSGQGYQPQHF
DNA: TGTGCCAGCAGCTTAGTATCTGGACAGGGTTATCAGCCCCAGCATTTT

V: TRBV5-4
J: TRBJ2-1
size: few
D: .
CDR3: CASSLEGQYLNEQFF
DNA: TGTGCCAGCAGCTTGGAGGGCCAATATTTGAATGAGCAGTTCTTC

V: TRBV5-1
J: TRBJ2-1
size: many
D: TRBD2
CDR3: CASSLASSGDNEQFF
DNA: TGCGCCAGCAGCTTGGCTTCTAGCGGGGACAATGAGCAGTTCTTC

V: TRBV19
J: TRBJ1-6
size: few
D: TRBD1
CDR3: CASKMGQGDSPLHF
DNA: TGTGCCAGTAAGATGGGACAGGGTGATTCACCCCTCCACTTT